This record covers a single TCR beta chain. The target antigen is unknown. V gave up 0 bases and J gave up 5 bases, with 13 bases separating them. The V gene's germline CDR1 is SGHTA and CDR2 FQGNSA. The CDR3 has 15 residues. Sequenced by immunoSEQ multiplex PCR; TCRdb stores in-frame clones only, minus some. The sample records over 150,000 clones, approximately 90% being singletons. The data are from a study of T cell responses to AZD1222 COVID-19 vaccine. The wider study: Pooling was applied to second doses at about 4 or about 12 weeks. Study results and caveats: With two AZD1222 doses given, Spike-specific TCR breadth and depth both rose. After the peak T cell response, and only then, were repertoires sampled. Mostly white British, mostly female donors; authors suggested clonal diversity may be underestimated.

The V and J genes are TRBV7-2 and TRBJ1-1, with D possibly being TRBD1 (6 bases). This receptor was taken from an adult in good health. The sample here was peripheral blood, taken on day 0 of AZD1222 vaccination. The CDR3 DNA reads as TGTGCCAGCAGCTTAGCTCCGGGGGCGATGACTGAAGCTTTCTTT. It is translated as CASSLAPGAMTEAFF.